The 32 T cell receptor beta chains reported below all come from one sample, sequenced in a study of T cell clonality in common variable immunodeficiency (dated by TCRdb to the mid-2010s). Libraries were made using the immunoSEQ multiplex PCR assay. What TCRdb holds here is the immuneACCESS table cut down to in-frame rearrangements. Part of the clones is not present; checked against another copy, under half of the missing clones reflect an unresolved V gene, and the others are unexplained. This sample has approximately 81,000 clones in the table, none counted a single time. 0.65% to 0.8% of the sample is held by the ten biggest clonotypes. Specimen: peripheral blood mononuclear cells. These receptors were collected from a person aged 18-70 years in good health.

This clone was seen many times. The missing CDR3 end, 3 residues past where the read stops, is filled in from the germline J gene. The chain carries TRBV29-1 and TRBJ2-5; D perhaps matches TRBD1 (6 bases). Germline V lookup: CDR1 SQVTM, CDR2 ANQGSEA. V was cut by 6 bases and J by 0 bases, with 8 bases left in between. The CDR3 extends over 12 amino acids. The part of the CDR3 DNA that was read is TGCAGCGTGAGGACAGACCAAGAGACC. It translates to CSVRTDQET. In full, the CDR3 reads CSVRTDQETQYF.

This clone was seen many times. The missing CDR3 end, 3 residues past where the read stops, is filled in from the germline J gene. The rearrangement uses TRBV20-1 and TRBJ2-7; 9 bases fit TRBD2. V gave up 2 bases and J gave up 2 bases; unmatched junction bases: 7. The germline V gene encodes CDR1 DFQATT and CDR2 SNEGSKA (reference sequence). This CDR3 comprises 15 residues. CDR3 DNA (partial): TGCAGTGCTAGACTGTTTCTAGCGGGGACCTACGAG. As protein: CSARLFLAGTYE. The entire CDR3 protein is CSARLFLAGTYEQYF.

This clone showed up many times. The read terminates 3 residues before the CDR3 end, so the remaining end is supplied by the germline J gene. This chain uses TRBV19 with TRBJ2-7; 10 nucleotides agree with TRBD2. The CDR3 sequence is 15 residues long. CDR1 is LNHDA and CDR2 is SQIVND in the germline V gene (reference sequence). Unmatched junction bases numbered 11, after V lost 6 bases and J lost 6 bases. The CDR3 bases that were read are TGTGCCAGTAGCCCCGAGTGGACTAGCGGATTCGAG. It translates to CASSPEWTSGFE. The full CDR3 is CASSPEWTSGFEQYF.

The table lists this clone with many counts. The sequence runs out 3 residues before the end of the CDR3; the remainder is reconstructed from the germline J gene. The V gene is TRBV7-2, the J gene TRBJ1-5; TRBD1 agrees at 10 bases. The V gene's germline CDR1 is SGHTA and CDR2 FQGNSA. V lost 5 bases, J lost 5 bases, and 6 bases stayed unmatched. The CDR3 spans 15 residues. CDR3 amino acids: CASSRDRGMDQPQHF. The CDR3 DNA, read in part, is TGTGCCAGCAGCCGGGACAGGGGAATGGATCAGCCC.

The sample holds many counts of this clone. The read ends 3 residues before the CDR3 terminus; that terminus is restored from the germline J gene. The chain joins TRBV28 to TRBJ2-7, with a tentative D call TRBD2 (7 bases). The CDR3 extends over 13 amino acids. Trimming stripped 2 bases from V and 5 bases from J, with 10 bases between. Germline V gene sequence: CDR1 MDHEN, CDR2 SYDVKM. This chain's CDR3 is CASSLQGRDEQYF. CDR3 DNA, as far as it was read: TGTGCCAGCAGTTTACAGGGGAGGGACGAG. The variable domain in full, completed from reference TRBV28 and TRBJ2-7, reads DVKVTQSSRYLVKRTGEKVFLECVQDMDHENMFWYRQDPGLGLRLIYFSYDVKMKEKGDIPEGYSVSREKKERFSLILESASTNQTSMYLCASSLQGRDEQYFGPGTRLTVT.

In its sample, this clone was seen many times. The read ends 3 residues before the CDR3 terminus; that terminus is restored from the germline J gene. This sequence joins TRBV20-1 and TRBJ1-2, with D unresolved. The CDR3 is 13 residues long. Trimming stripped 5 bases from V and 2 bases from J, with 12 bases between. CDR1 and CDR2 from the germline V gene are DFQATT and SNEGSKA (reference sequence). The part of the CDR3 DNA that was read is TGCAGTGCTCCTCGCGGAGTCAACTATGGC. It translates to CSAPRGVNYG. The CDR3 reads in full as CSAPRGVNYGYTF.

The sample holds many counts of this clone. Coverage ceases 3 residues before the CDR3 finishes, and the germline J gene fills in the end. The gene calls are TRBV2 and TRBJ1-2, with D tentatively TRBD1 (6 bases). This CDR3 contains 14 residues. Germline V gene data show CDR1 as SNHLY and CDR2 as FYNNEI. The V gene lost 5 bases and the J gene lost 6 bases, with 16 bases spanning the gap. The CDR3 loop reads CASSQTGIGNGYTF. The CDR3 bases that were read are TGTGCCAGCAGTCAGACAGGAATTGGAAATGGC.

This clone occurred many times. The read halts 3 residues ahead of the CDR3 end, with the missing end drawn from the germline J gene. The chain joins TRBV14 to TRBJ1-5; 7 bases map to TRBD1. J lost 5 bases, V lost 5 bases, and 6 bases had no gene match. The CDR3 extends over 14 amino acids. Per the germline V gene, CDR1 is SGHDN and CDR2 is FVKESK. CDR3 protein: CASSKQGSHQPQHF. Partial CDR3 DNA: TGTGCCAGCAGCAAACAGGGGAGCCATCAGCCC.

This clone was recorded many times. The CDR3 goes on 3 residues after the read ends, and that part is filled in from the germline J gene. This rearrangement joins TRBV2 to TRBJ2-3; the D gene is possibly TRBD1 (6 bases). The CDR3 has 17 residues. V was clipped by 7 bases and J by 2 bases, with 22 bases between them. Germline-derived CDR1 and CDR2 are SNHLY and FYNNEI. The CDR3 DNA, read in part, is TGTGCCAGCACTCTGGGGGCAGGAATGGGCTTCACAGATACG. This gives the protein CASTLGAGMGFTDT. The full CDR3 sequence reads CASTLGAGMGFTDTQYF.

This clone has ten or more counts. The CDR3 goes on 3 residues after the read ends, and that part is filled in from the germline J gene. The chain employs TRBV5-1 and TRBJ2-1; 12 bases are a match to TRBD2. The CDR3 spans 16 residues. With 0 bases clipped from V and 7 bases from J, the junction kept 5 bases outside the gene matches. CDR1 and CDR2 (germline): SGHRS, YFSETQ. Partial CDR3 DNA: TGCGCCAGCAGCTTGGCCGTCACTAGCGGGAGGAATGAG. Translating gives CASSLAVTSGRNE. The entire CDR3 is CASSLAVTSGRNEQFF.

This clone occurred many times. Sequencing ends 3 residues short of the CDR3 end; the germline J gene provides the rest. This chain links TRBV30 with TRBJ1-5; D call uncertain. Trimming took off 0 bases at V and 5 bases at J, with 8 bases between the two ends. Germline-derived CDR1 and CDR2 are GTSNPN and SVGIG (reference sequence). The CDR3 is 13 residues long. The sequenced part of the CDR3 DNA is TGTGCCTGGAGTGTATCCATTGATCAGCCC. Protein: CAWSVSIDQP. The complete CDR3 sequence is CAWSVSIDQPQHF. The whole variable domain, filled in from reference TRBV30 and TRBJ1-5, reads SQTIHQWPATLVQPVGSPLSLECTVEGTSNPNLYWYRQAAGRGLQLLFYSVGIGQISSEVPQNLSASRPQDRQFILSSKKLLLSDSGFYLCAWSVSIDQPQHFGDGTRLSIL.

This clone was counted ten times or more. CDR3 loop: CSARDPLAYEQYF. The CDR3 bases that were read are TGCAGTGCTAGAGATCCCCTCGCCTACGAG. V usage is TRBV20-1 and J usage is TRBJ2-7; D gene uncertain. The CDR3 goes on 3 residues after the read ends, and that part is filled in from the germline J gene. Germline assignment: CDR1 DFQATT and CDR2 SNEGSKA (reference sequence). This CDR3 is built from 13 residues. V was shortened by 0 bases and J by 2 bases, with 8 bases between the two germline ends.

At least ten counts were recorded for this clone. The CDR3 loop is CSVEGGQSSYNEQFF. The sequenced part of the CDR3 DNA is TGCAGCGTTGAAGGGGGCCAGAGCTCCTACAATGAG. The chain combines TRBV29-1 with TRBJ2-1, with a possible D match to TRBD1 (5 bases). The sequence runs out 3 residues before the end of the CDR3; the remainder is reconstructed from the germline J gene. Germline CDR1 is SQVTM and CDR2 is ANQGSEA. V gave up 1 base and J gave up 0 bases, with 10 bases separating them. The CDR3 totals 15 residues.

Many counts were recorded for this clone. With the read ending 3 residues before the CDR3 end, the germline J gene is used to fill in that end. The chain employs TRBV12-3 or TRBV12-4 and TRBJ1-2, with D unresolved. The CDR3 totals 18 residues. The covered CDR3 bases are TGTGCCAGCAGTTTAGCTCTAGCGGGAGTTCAGTCCTACAATGAC. This codes for CASSLALAGVQSYND. The entire CDR3 sequence reads CASSLALAGVQSYNDYTF.

The sample holds many counts of this clone. A much larger clone lies one base from this, so it may be a read error. Sequencing ends 3 residues short of the CDR3 end; the germline J gene provides the rest. The chain couples TRBV7-3 to TRBJ2-1; possible D gene TRBD2, 6 bases. CDR1 SGHTA and CDR2 FQGTGA come from the germline V gene. This CDR3 is 16 amino acids long. The CDR3 here is CASNLNGGITYNEQFF. The covered CDR3 bases are TGTGCCAGCAACTTAAACGGGGGAATCACCTACAATGAG.

This clone was seen many times. The read comes to an end 3 residues before the CDR3 does, leaving the germline J gene to fill in the end. The chain recombines TRBV5-1 with TRBJ2-2; 9 bases line up with TRBD1. Germline loops: CDR1 SGHRS, CDR2 YFSETQ. Trimming cost V 9 bases and J 3 bases; bases outside gene matches: 9. The CDR3 extends over 15 amino acids. The sequenced part of the CDR3 DNA is TGCGCCACCAGGGGGGGACAGGGATACACCGGGGAG. As protein: CATRGGQGYTGE. The full CDR3 protein reads CATRGGQGYTGELFF. The variable domain in full, completed from reference TRBV5-1 and TRBJ2-2, reads KAGVTQTPRYLIKTRGQQVTLSCSPISGHRSVSWYQQTPGQGLQFLFEYFSETQRNKGNFPGRFSGRQFSNSRSEMNVSTLELGDSALYLCATRGGQGYTGELFFGEGSRLTVL.

This clone was counted at least ten times. The CDR3 extends 3 residues past the end of the read, so its final part is completed from the germline J gene. The chain joins TRBV5-1 to TRBJ2-5, with 7 bases lining up with TRBD2. Per the germline V gene, CDR1 is SGHRS and CDR2 is YFSETQ. This CDR3 region has 15 residues. V lost 3 bases, J lost 3 bases, and 8 bases stayed unmatched. CDR3: CASSWRELSEETQYF. The covered CDR3 bases are TGCGCCAGCAGCTGGCGGGAGTTGTCCGAAGAGACC.

This clone was seen repeatedly, ten times or more. The CDR3 end is not reached by the read, which stops 3 residues before it; the germline J gene fills it in. The V and J genes are TRBV7-2 and TRBJ2-2; possible D gene TRBD2, 6 bases. The CDR3 consists of 14 residues. Germline values: CDR1 SGHTA, CDR2 FQGNSA. V was shortened by 4 bases and J by 6 bases, with 12 bases between the two germline ends. The CDR3 protein is CASSSRGGSGELFF. Partial CDR3 DNA: TGTGCCAGCAGCTCCCGTGGGGGGTCCGGGGAG.

At least ten counts were recorded for this clone. The sequenced fragment ends 3 residues before the CDR3 boundary, so the rest is inferred from the germline J gene. The rearrangement joins TRBV12-5 to TRBJ2-7; 9 bases fit TRBD1. Germline V CDR1 and CDR2: LGHNT, FRNRAP. J lost 5 bases, V lost 9 bases, and 8 bases had no gene match. The CDR3 extends over 13 amino acids. The part of the CDR3 DNA that was read is TGTGCTAGCGAACAGGGGGCTTTGGACGAG. Translation: CASEQGALDE. Given in full, the CDR3 is CASEQGALDEQYF.

This clone was observed at least ten times. The read comes to an end 3 residues before the CDR3 does, leaving the germline J gene to fill in the end. The gene calls are TRBV18 and TRBJ2-7; TRBD2 is a possible D gene (6 bases). The germline gives CDR1 KGHSH, CDR2 LQKENI. The CDR3 extends over 17 amino acids. Trimming stripped 3 bases from V and 0 bases from J, with 18 bases between. The part of the CDR3 DNA that was read is TGTGCCAGCTCACCCCGGAGGGGAGCAGTCAGCTCCTACGAG. Its protein is CASSPRRGAVSSYE. The full CDR3 protein reads CASSPRRGAVSSYEQYF.

This clone was detected ten times or more. The read ends 3 residues early relative to the CDR3; the germline J gene fills the gap. V usage is TRBV5-1 and J usage is TRBJ2-7; 9 bases agree with TRBD1. V shed 2 bases, J shed 1 base, and the junction held 1 base outside the gene matches. The CDR3 sequence is 14 residues long. Germline V gene lookup returns CDR1 SGHRS and CDR2 YFSETQ. The sequenced CDR3 bases are TGCGCCAGCAGCTTCGGGACAGGGTCCTACGAG. Translating it yields CASSFGTGSYE. The whole CDR3 region reads CASSFGTGSYEQYF.

This clone was counted at least ten times. The read halts 3 residues ahead of the CDR3 end, with the missing end drawn from the germline J gene. The rearrangement uses TRBV4-1 and TRBJ2-1, with D unclear. Germline V CDR1 and CDR2: MGHRA, YSYEKL. The CDR3 runs to 16 residues. V shed 1 base and J shed 3 bases, with 13 bases lying between them. CDR3 bases read: TGCGCCAGCAGCCAAGCCCCGGCGACTTTCTACAATGAG. As protein: CASSQAPATFYNE. The complete CDR3 protein is CASSQAPATFYNEQFF.

A few counts support this clone. The DNA ends 3 residues before the CDR3 does, and the rest of the CDR3 is filled in from the germline J gene. The chain uses TRBV7-9 and TRBJ2-4; perhaps TRBD1 as D (5 bases). Germline CDR1 reads SEHNR; CDR2 reads FQNEAQ (reference sequence). The CDR3 length is 13 residues. The chain's CDR3 is CASSPSGFLGQYF. The DNA read from the CDR3 is TGTGCCAGCAGCCCCTCAGGGTTTCTCGGT.

This clone was detected ten times or more. The missing CDR3 end, 3 residues past where the read stops, is filled in from the germline J gene. This chain joins TRBV6-2 or TRBV6-3 and TRBJ2-2; D is undetermined. The ends were cut back, 4 bases at V and 3 bases at J, with 3 bases in the middle. The CDR3 is 12 amino acids. Germline assignment: CDR1 MNHEY and CDR2 SVGEGT. Incomplete CDR3 DNA: TGTGCCAGCAGTTCTTACACCGGGGAG. Amino acid sequence: CASSSYTGE. The full CDR3 protein is CASSSYTGELFF.

This clone has only a few counts. Sequencing ends 3 residues short of the CDR3 end; the germline J gene provides the rest. This rearrangement joins TRBV5-4 to TRBJ2-7, with 8 bases identical to TRBD2. The CDR3 runs 15 residues. Unmatched junction bases numbered 6, after V lost 4 bases and J lost 0 bases. CDR1 and CDR2 (germline): SGHNT, YYREEE (reference sequence). This chain's CDR3 is CASSPTSGSSYEQYF. The part of the CDR3 DNA that was read is TGTGCCAGCAGCCCAACTAGCGGATCCTCCTACGAG.

This clone was counted many times. The sequenced part of the CDR3 DNA is TGCGCCAGCAGCCATCACACCAAGAATGAG. Encoded protein: CASSHHTKNE. In full, the CDR3 reads CASSHHTKNEQFF. The chain combines TRBV4-1 with TRBJ2-1; D uncertain. The CDR3 extends 3 residues past the end of the read, so its final part is completed from the germline J gene. Trimming took 3 bases from V and 7 from J, leaving 10 bases between them. The CDR3 has 13 residues. In germline, CDR1 is MGHRA, CDR2 YSYEKL.

This clone was picked up many times. CDR3 amino acids: CASSFRGLAHEQFF. The DNA read from the CDR3 is TGTGCCAGCAGTTTTCGGGGACTAGCTCATGAG. The chain has TRBV12-3 or TRBV12-4 and TRBJ2-1, with 9 bases identical to TRBD2. The CDR3 is cut off 3 residues early in the read; its end comes from the germline J gene. There are 14 residues in the CDR3. Trimming cost V 3 bases and J 8 bases; bases outside gene matches: 5.

This clone was seen at least ten times. With the read ending 3 residues before the CDR3 end, the germline J gene is used to fill in that end. V usage is TRBV19 and J usage is TRBJ2-1; 7 bases are shared with TRBD1. With V trimmed by 6 bases and J by 2 bases, 10 bases remained unmatched. Germline loops: CDR1 LNHDA, CDR2 SQIVND (reference sequence). The CDR3 sequence is 16 residues long. Incomplete CDR3 DNA: TGTGCCAGTAGGGGAACAGGGGAATTCACCTACAATGAG. This gives the protein CASRGTGEFTYNE. The CDR3 in its entirety is CASRGTGEFTYNEQFF. Supplemented by reference TRBV19 and TRBJ2-1, the full variable domain reads DGGITQSPKYLFRKEGQNVTLSCEQNLNHDAMYWYRQDPGQGLRLIYYSQIVNDFQKGDIAEGYSVSREKKESFPLTVTSAQKNPTAFYLCASRGTGEFTYNEQFFGPGTRLTVL.

This clone was detected ten times or more. The CDR3 end lies 3 residues beyond the end of the read and is filled in from the germline J gene. V gene TRBV6-1 combines with J gene TRBJ2-2; the match to TRBD2 covers 14 bases. V gave up 4 bases and J gave up 7 bases; unmatched junction bases: 5. The CDR3 is 16 amino acids. Germline assignment: CDR1 MNHNS and CDR2 SASEGT. The sequenced CDR3 bases are TGTGCCAGCAGTGGGACTAGCGGGAGGCGAATCGGGGAG. Translation: CASSGTSGRRIGE. The whole CDR3 protein reads CASSGTSGRRIGELFF.

Ten or more counts support this clone. The sequenced fragment ends 3 residues before the CDR3 boundary, so the rest is inferred from the germline J gene. The chain joins TRBV20-1 to TRBJ2-4; 8 nucleotides match TRBD2. The CDR3 has 15 residues. CDR1 and CDR2 (germline): DFQATT, SNEGSKA (reference sequence). Losses at the gene ends were 3 bases for V and 3 bases for J; bases not matched to a gene: 7. The chain's CDR3 is CSASRPLAGKNIQYF. The CDR3 DNA, read in part, is TGCAGTGCTAGTCGTCCCCTAGCGGGCAAAAACATT.

The sample holds many counts of this clone. Coverage ceases 3 residues before the CDR3 finishes, and the germline J gene fills in the end. The rearrangement joins TRBV13 to TRBJ2-7, with D possibly TRBD1 on 6 matching bases. The germline V and J ends were trimmed by 2 bases and 1 base, with 9 bases remaining between them. The germline CDR1 and CDR2 sequences are PRHDT and FYEKMQ (reference sequence). CDR3 length equals 14 residues. The CDR3 reads CASSLSDRSYEQYF. Incomplete CDR3 DNA: TGTGCCAGCAGCTTATCCGACAGGTCCTACGAG.

The table lists this clone with many counts. Read coverage stops 3 residues before the CDR3 terminus; the germline J gene supplies the remainder. This chain connects TRBV18 to TRBJ1-6, with D possibly matching TRBD1 (5 bases). CDR3 length: 16 residues. V was shortened by 3 bases and J by 7 bases, with 16 bases between the two germline ends. Germline V gene lookup returns CDR1 KGHSH and CDR2 LQKENI. CDR3 bases read: TGTGCCAGCTCACCGGGGGGGACCCTCGGGAATTCACCC. This sequence encodes CASSPGGTLGNSP. The entire CDR3 protein reads CASSPGGTLGNSPLHF.